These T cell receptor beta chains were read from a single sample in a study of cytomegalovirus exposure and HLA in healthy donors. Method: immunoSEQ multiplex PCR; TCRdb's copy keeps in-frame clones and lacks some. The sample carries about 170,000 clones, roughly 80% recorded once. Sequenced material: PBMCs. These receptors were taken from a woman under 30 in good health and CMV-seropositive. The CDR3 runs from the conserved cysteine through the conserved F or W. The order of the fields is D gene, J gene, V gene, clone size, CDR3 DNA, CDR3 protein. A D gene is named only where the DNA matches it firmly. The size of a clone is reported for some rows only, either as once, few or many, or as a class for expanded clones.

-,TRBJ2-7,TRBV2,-,TGTGCCAGCCGGCCCGGACAGAGCTCCTACGAGCAGTACTTC,CASRPGQSSYEQYF
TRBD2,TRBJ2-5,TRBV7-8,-,TGTGCCAGCAGCTTCCTAGCGGGGGGGCCTGAGACCCAGTACTTC,CASSFLAGGPETQYF
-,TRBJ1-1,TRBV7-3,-,TGTGCCAGCAGCTCGACACTTAACACTGAAGCTTTCTTT,CASSSTLNTEAFF
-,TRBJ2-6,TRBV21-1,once,TGTGCCAGCAGCAAGGGGCAGGGAGGGCTCTCTGGGGCCAACGTCCTGACTTTC,CASSKGQGGLSGANVLTF
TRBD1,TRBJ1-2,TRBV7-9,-,TGTGCCAGCAGGCCACAGGGGGTATCAGGGGGCTACACCTTC,CASRPQGVSGGYTF
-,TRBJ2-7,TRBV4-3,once,TGCGCCAGCAGCCAAGATTGGGCAGGGGACTACGAGCAGTACTTC,CASSQDWAGDYEQYF
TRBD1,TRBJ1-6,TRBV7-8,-,TGTGCCAGCAGCTTCTTGGACAGGTTCGGTTCACCCCTCCACTTT,CASSFLDRFGSPLHF
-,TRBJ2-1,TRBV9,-,TGTGCCAGCAGCGACACACCCTACAATGAGCAGTTCTTC,CASSDTPYNEQFF
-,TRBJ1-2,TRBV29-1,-,TGCAGCGCTGAAGACAGCGACTATGGCTACACCTTC,CSAEDSDYGYTF
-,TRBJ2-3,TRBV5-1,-,TGCGCCAGCAGCTTACAATCAGGAGGAGATACGCAGTATTTT,CASSLQSGGDTQYF
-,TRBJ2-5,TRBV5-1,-,TGCGCCAGCACCCGCATGGGGGCGGGGGAAGAGACCCAGTACTTC,CASTRMGAGEETQYF
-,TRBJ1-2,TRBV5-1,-,TGCGCCAGCAGCTTGGAGGTCAGGGGATATGGCTACACCTTC,CASSLEVRGYGYTF
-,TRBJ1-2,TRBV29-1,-,TGCAGCGCCGTTGGGAGCGCCGATTATTATGGCTACACCTTC,CSAVGSADYYGYTF
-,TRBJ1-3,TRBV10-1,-,TGCGCCAGCAGTGAATCGGTGATTGGAAACACCATATATTTT,CASSESVIGNTIYF
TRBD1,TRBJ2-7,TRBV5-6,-,TGTGCCAGCAGCCTTCTTACCGGGACAGGGCTCCACGAGCAGTACTTC,CASSLLTGTGLHEQYF
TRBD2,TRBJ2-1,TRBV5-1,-,TGCGCCAGCAGCTTAAGTTTCTCGGGGGGGAACTACAATGAGCAGTTCTTC,CASSLSFSGGNYNEQFF
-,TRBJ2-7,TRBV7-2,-,TGTGCCAGCACCCAACATTTCGCAGGGCCCGGCTTCCCCTACGAGCAGTACTTC,CASTQHFAGPGFPYEQYF
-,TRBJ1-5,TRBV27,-,TGTGCCAGCAGCGGAGCAGGGCAGGGTAACAATCAGCCCCAGCATTTT,CASSGAGQGNNQPQHF
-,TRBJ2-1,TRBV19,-,TGTGCCAGTAGGCGGGGCCAAACGCATGAGCAGTTCTTC,CASRRGQTHEQFF
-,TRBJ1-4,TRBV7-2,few,TGTGCCAGCAGCTTAAACCCATCTGGAGGGGCCGGAGGCGAAAAACTGTTTTTT,CASSLNPSGGAGGEKLFF
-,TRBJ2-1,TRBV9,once,TGTGCCAGCAGCGTAGTGGTGGGGGGGGCCGGTCAGCAGTTCTTC,CASSVVVGGAGQQFF
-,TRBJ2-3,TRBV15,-,TGTGCCACCAGCAGAGGTGGACAGCAAAGCACAGATACGCAGTATTTT,CATSRGGQQSTDTQYF
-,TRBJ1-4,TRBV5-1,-,TGCGCCAGCAGCTTGGGTCTCAATGAAAAACTGTTTTTT,CASSLGLNEKLFF
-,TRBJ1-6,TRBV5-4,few,TGTGCCAGCAGCTTGGAGGGGCCCTATAATTCACCCCTCCACTTT,CASSLEGPYNSPLHF
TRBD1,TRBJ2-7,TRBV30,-,TGTGCCTGGGGGGACAGGGCCTACGAGCAGTACTTC,CAWGDRAYEQYF
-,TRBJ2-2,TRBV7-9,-,TGTGCCAGCAGCCCCTCCGGGGGGCGGGACACCGGGGAGCTGTTTTTT,CASSPSGGRDTGELFF